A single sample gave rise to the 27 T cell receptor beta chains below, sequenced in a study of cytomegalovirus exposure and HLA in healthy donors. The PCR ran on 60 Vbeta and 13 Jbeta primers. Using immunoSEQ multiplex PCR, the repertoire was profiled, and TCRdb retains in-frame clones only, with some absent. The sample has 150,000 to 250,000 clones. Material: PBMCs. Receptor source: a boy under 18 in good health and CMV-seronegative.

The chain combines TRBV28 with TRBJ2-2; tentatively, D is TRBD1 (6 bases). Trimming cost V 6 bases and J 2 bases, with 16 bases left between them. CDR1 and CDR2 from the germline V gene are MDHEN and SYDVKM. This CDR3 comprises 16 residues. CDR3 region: CASSNDRFLNTGELFF. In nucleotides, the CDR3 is TGTGCCAGCAGCAACGACAGGTTTCTAAACACCGGGGAGCTGTTTTTT.

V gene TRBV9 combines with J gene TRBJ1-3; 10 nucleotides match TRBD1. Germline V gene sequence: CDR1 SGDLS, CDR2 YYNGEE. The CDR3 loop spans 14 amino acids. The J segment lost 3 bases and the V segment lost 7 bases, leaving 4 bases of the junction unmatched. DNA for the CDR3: TGTGCCAGCGGGACAGGGGCGAGTGGAAACACCATATATTTT. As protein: CASGTGASGNTIYF. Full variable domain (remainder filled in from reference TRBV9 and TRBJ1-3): DSGVTQTPKHLITATGQRVTLRCSPRSGDLSVYWYQQSLDQGLQFLIQYYNGEERAKGNILERFSAQQFPDLHSELNLSSLELGDSALYFCASGTGASGNTIYFGEGSWLTVV.

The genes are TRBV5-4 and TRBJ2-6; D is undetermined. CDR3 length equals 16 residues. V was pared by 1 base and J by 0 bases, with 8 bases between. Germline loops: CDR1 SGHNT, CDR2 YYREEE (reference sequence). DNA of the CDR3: TGTGCCAGCAGCTTGTTGCGCGACTCTGGGGCCAACGTCCTGACTTTC. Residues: CASSLLRDSGANVLTF.

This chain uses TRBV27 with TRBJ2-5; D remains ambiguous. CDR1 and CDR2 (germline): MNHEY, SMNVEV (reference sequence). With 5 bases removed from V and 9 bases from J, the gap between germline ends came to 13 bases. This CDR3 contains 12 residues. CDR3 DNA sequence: TGTGCCAGCAGTCCGACCGGGTCGGCCCAGTACTTC. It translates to CASSPTGSAQYF.

The CDR3 DNA is TGTGCCTGTTCCCACCGACAGGGTGAAAAACTGTTTTTT. Its protein product is CACSHRQGEKLFF. The genes are TRBV30 and TRBJ1-4, with 7 bases fitting TRBD1. Germline CDR1 and CDR2: GTSNPN and SVGIG (reference sequence). After removal of 6 bases from V and 7 bases from J, the junction contained 8 bases not matched to a gene. CDR3 length: 13 amino acids.

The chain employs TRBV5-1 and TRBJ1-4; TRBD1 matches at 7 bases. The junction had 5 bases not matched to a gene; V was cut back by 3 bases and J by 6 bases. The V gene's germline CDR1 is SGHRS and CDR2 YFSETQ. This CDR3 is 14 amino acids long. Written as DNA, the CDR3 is TGCGCCAGCAGCTCGGAGACAGGGCATGAAAAACTGTTTTTT. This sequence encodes CASSSETGHEKLFF.

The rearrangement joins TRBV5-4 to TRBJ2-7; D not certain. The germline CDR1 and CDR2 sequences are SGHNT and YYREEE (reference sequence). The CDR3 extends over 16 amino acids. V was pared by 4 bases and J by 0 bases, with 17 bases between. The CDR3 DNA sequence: TGTGCCAGCAGCCAAGATGTCCAAGTCAGCTCCTACGAGCAGTACTTC. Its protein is CASSQDVQVSSYEQYF.

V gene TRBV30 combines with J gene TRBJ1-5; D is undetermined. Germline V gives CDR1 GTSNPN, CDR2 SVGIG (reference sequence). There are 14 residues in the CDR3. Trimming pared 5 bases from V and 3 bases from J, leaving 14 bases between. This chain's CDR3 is CAWSRTELNQPQHF. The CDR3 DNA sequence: TGTGCCTGGTCTAGAACGGAGCTCAATCAGCCCCAGCATTTT.

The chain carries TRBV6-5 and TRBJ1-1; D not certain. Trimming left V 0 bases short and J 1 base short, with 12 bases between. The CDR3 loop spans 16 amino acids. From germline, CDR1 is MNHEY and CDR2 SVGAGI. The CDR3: CASSYSPEGRNTEAFF. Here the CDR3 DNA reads TGTGCCAGCAGTTACTCTCCCGAGGGTAGGAACACTGAAGCTTTCTTT.

The CDR3, as DNA: TGTGCCAGCAGCGTAGACAGGGGGGGCACTGAAGCTTTCTTT. Residues: CASSVDRGGTEAFF. The chain is built from TRBV9 and TRBJ1-1; TRBD1 agrees at 8 bases. Trimming at V came to 0 bases and at J to 4 bases, leaving 2 bases not matched to a gene. This CDR3 region has 14 residues. The germline CDR1 and CDR2 sequences are SGDLS and YYNGEE.

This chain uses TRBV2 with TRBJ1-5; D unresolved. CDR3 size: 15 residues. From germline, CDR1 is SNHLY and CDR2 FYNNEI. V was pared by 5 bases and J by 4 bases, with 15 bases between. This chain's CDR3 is CASSREGATNQPQHF. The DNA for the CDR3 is TGTGCCAGCAGTCGAGAGGGAGCCACGAATCAGCCCCAGCATTTT.

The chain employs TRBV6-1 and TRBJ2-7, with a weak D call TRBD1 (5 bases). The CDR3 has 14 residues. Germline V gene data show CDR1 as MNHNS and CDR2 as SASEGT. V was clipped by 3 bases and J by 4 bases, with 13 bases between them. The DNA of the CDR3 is TGTGCCAGCAGTGAGGGGCAGGTGATATACGAGCAGTACTTC. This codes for CASSEGQVIYEQYF.

Written as DNA, the CDR3 is TGTGCCAGCAGAGCGACAGGGGATTATAATTCACCCCTCCACTTT. Its protein product is CASRATGDYNSPLHF. The chain joins TRBV5-4 to TRBJ1-6; TRBD1 agrees at 8 bases. After removal of 5 bases from V and 4 bases from J, the junction contained 5 bases not matched to a gene. This CDR3 has 15 residues. Germline loops: CDR1 SGHNT, CDR2 YYREEE (reference sequence). Using reference TRBV5-4 and TRBJ1-6 for the parts outside the CDR3, the full variable domain is ETGVTQSPTHLIKTRGQQVTLRCSSQSGHNTVSWYQQALGQGPQFIFQYYREEENGRGNFPPRFSGLQFPNYSSELNVNALELDDSALYLCASRATGDYNSPLHFGNGTRLTVT.

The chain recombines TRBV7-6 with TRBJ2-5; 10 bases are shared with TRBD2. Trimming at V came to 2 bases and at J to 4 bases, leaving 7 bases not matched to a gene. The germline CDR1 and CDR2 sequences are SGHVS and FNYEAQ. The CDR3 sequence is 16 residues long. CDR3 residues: CASSLFSSGGGETQYF. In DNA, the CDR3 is TGTGCCAGCAGCTTATTCTCCAGCGGGGGGGGAGAGACCCAGTACTTC. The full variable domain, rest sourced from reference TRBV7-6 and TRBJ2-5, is GAGVSQSPRYKVTKRGQDVALRCDPISGHVSLYWYRQALGQGPEFLTYFNYEAQQDKSGLPNDRFSAERPEGSISTLTIQRTEQRDSAMYRCASSLFSSGGGETQYFGPGTRLLVL.

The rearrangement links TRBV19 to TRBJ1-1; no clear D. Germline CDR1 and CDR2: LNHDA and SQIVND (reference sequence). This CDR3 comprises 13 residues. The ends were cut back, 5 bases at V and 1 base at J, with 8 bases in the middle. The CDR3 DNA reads TGTGCCAGTAGTGGGGAGGGGAACACTGAAGCTTTCTTT. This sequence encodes CASSGEGNTEAFF.

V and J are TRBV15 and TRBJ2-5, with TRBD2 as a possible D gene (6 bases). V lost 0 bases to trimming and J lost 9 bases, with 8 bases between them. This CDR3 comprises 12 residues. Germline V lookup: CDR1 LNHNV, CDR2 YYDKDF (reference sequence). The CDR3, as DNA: TGTGCCACCAGCAGAGAGACGGGGGCCCAGTACTTC. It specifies CATSRETGAQYF. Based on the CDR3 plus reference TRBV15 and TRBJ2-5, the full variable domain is DAMVIQNPRYQVTQFGKPVTLSCSQTLNHNVMYWYQQKSSQAPKLLFHYYDKDFNNEADTPDNFQSRRPNTSFCFLDIRSPGLGDTAMYLCATSRETGAQYFGPGTRLLVL.

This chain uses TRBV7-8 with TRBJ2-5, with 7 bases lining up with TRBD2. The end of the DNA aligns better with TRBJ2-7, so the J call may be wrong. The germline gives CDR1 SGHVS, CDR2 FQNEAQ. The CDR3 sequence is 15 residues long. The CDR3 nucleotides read TGTGCCAGCCGTCGCCACACTAGCGACATTTACGAGCAGTACTTC. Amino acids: CASRRHTSDIYEQYF.

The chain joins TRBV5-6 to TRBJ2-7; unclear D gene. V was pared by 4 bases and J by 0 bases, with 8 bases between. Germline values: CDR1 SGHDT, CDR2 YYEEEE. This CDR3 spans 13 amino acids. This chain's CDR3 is CASSLQDSYEQYF. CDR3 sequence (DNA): TGTGCCAGCAGCCTTCAGGACTCCTACGAGCAGTACTTC.

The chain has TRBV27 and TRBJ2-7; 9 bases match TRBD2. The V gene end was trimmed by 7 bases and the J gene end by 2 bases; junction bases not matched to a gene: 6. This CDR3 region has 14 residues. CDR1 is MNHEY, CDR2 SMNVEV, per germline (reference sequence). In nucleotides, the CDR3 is TGTGCCAGCAAATCCAGCGGGGGGCCCTACGAGCAGTACTTC. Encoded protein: CASKSSGGPYEQYF.

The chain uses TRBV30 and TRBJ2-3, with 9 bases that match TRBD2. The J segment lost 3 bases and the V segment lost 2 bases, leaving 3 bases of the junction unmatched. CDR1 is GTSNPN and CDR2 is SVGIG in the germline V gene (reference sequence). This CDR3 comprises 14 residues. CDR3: CAWSKRGATDTQYF. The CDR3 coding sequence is TGTGCCTGGAGTAAGCGGGGGGCTACAGATACGCAGTATTTT.

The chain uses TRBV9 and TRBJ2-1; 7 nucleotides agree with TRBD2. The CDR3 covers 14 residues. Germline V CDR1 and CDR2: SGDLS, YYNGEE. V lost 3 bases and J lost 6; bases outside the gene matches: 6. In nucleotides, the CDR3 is TGTGCCAGCAGCGGTCTAGCGGCGACCAATGAGCAGTTCTTC. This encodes CASSGLAATNEQFF.

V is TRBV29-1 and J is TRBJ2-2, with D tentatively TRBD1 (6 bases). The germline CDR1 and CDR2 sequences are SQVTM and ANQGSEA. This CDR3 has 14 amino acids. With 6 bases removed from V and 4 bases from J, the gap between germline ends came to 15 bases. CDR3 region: CSVYAGVGTGELFF. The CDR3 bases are TGCAGCGTCTATGCAGGGGTCGGCACCGGGGAGCTGTTTTTT.

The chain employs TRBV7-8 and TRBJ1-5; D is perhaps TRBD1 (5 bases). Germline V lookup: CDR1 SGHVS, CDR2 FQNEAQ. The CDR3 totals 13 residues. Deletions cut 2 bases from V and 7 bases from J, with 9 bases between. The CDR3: CASSLIGGQPQHF. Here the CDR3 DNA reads TGTGCCAGCAGCTTAATTGGGGGGCAGCCCCAGCATTTT.

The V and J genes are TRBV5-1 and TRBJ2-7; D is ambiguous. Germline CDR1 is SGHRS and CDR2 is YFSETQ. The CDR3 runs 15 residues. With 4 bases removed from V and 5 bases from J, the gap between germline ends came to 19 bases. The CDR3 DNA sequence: TGCGCCAGCAGCACCAATATCGCTAAGTCGGACGAGCAGTACTTC. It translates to CASSTNIAKSDEQYF. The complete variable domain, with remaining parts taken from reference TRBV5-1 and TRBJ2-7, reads KAGVTQTPRYLIKTRGQQVTLSCSPISGHRSVSWYQQTPGQGLQFLFEYFSETQRNKGNFPGRFSGRQFSNSRSEMNVSTLELGDSALYLCASSTNIAKSDEQYFGPGTRLTVT.

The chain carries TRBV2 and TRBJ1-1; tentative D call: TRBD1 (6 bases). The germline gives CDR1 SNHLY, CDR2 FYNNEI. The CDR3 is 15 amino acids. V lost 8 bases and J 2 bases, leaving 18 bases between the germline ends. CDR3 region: CASSSFTGTNTEAFF. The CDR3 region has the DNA TGTGCCAGCTCCTCCTTTACAGGGACCAACACTGAAGCTTTCTTT.

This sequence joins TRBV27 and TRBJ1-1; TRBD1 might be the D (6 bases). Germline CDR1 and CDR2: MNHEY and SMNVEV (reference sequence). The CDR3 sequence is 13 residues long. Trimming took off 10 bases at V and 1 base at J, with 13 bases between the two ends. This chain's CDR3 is CAIRTARNTEAFF. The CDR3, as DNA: TGTGCCATTCGGACAGCCCGGAACACTGAAGCTTTCTTT.

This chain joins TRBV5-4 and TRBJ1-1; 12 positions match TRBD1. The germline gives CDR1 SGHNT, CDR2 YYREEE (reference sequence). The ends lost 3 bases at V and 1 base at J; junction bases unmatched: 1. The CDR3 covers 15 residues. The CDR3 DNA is TGTGCCAGCAGCTGGGACAGGGGGCGGAACACTGAAGCTTTCTTT. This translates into CASSWDRGRNTEAFF.